This entry features one T cell receptor beta chain sequence. Categorization into cohorts depended on clinical history that participants reported. This record belongs to a study of blood T cell repertoires in COVID-19. Whole-study context: In each case, the material was cDNA or gDNA derived from T cells, B-cell-depleted T cells, or PBMCs.

Trimming left V 5 bases short and J 0 bases short, with 11 bases between. The CDR3 has 14 amino acids. Germline V gene lookup returns CDR1 SGHTA and CDR2 FQGNSA. In the original processing: From reference gene primer amplification, estimates of nucleated cell counts were derived. Sequenced by immunoSEQ multiplex PCR; TCRdb stores in-frame clones only, minus some. V, J and clone size derive from that table, while D and trimming were established from the DNA sequence. In the table there are roughly 340,000 clones, approximately 92% of which are singletons. V and J are TRBV7-2 and TRBJ2-7; D is possibly TRBD1 (6 bases). This clonotype was obtained from a man between 18 and 35 years old who had recovered from COVID-19. The sample taken for sequencing was PBMCs or T cells enriched from blood (not recorded which). The CDR3, as DNA: TGTGCCAGCAGCGTACAGGGAAACTCCTACGAGCAGTACTTC. This encodes CASSVQGNSYEQYF.